The clone carrying this TCR beta chain was observed at least ten times. The data belong to a study of T cells in Graves' hyperthyroidism and ophthalmopathy. What was amplified from RNA transcripts were TCR beta CDR3 regions. HTBI primers were used for first-round RT-PCR of the TCR CDR3. TCRdb fed the multiplex PCR reads into MiXCR, producing one record per CDR3 protein. This sample has roughly 570,000 distinct CDR3 sequences, with approximately 15% found just once. The sequenced sample was blood. This TCR was sampled from a woman aged 25-40 years with Graves' hyperthyroidism.

The CDR3 DNA sequence: TGTGCCAGCAGAGAGGGCAATGAGCAGTTCTTC. It encodes CASREGNEQFF. V and J are TRBV28 and TRBJ2-1; D perhaps matches TRBD2 (5 bases). In germline, CDR1 is MDHEN, CDR2 SYDVKM. There are 11 residues in the CDR3. The V end was cut by 6 bases, the J end by 6 bases, with 6 bases between.